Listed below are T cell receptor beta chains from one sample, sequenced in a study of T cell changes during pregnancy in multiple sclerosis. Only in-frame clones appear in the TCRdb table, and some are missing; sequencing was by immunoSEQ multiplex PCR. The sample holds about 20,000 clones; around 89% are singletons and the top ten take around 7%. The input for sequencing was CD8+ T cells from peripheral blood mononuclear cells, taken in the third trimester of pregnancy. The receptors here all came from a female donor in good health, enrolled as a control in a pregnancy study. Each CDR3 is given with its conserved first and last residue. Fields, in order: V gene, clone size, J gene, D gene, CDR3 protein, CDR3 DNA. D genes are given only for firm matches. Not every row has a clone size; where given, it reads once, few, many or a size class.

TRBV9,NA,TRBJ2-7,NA,CASSVEGVGEQYF,TGTGCCAGCAGCGTGGAGGGCGTGGGAGAGCAGTACTTC
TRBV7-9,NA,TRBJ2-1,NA,CASSLAIQGLSYNEQFF,TGTGCCAGCAGCTTAGCGATTCAGGGACTCTCCTACAATGAGCAGTTCTTC
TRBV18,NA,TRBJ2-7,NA,CASSPRGDEYEQYF,TGTGCCAGCTCACCCAGGGGAGATGAATACGAGCAGTACTTC
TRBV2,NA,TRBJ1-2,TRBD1,CASIKGAFYGYTF,TGTGCCAGCATCAAGGGGGCTTTCTATGGCTACACCTTC
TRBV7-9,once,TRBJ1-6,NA,CASSPRPGGNSPLHF,TGTGCCAGCAGCCCACGCCCGGGAGGCAATTCACCCCTCCACTTT
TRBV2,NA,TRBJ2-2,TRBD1,CASSVRDRGSPTGELFF,TGTGCCAGCAGTGTCAGGGACAGGGGCTCTCCCACCGGGGAGCTGTTTTTT
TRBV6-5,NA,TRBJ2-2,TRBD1,CASRAGTGSGGELFF,TGTGCCAGCCGTGCCGGGACAGGCTCTGGCGGGGAGCTGTTTTTT
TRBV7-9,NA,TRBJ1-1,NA,CAGRFEVNTEAFF,TGTGCCGGCAGATTCGAGGTGAACACTGAAGCTTTCTTT
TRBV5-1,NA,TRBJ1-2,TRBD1,CASSMQGAAGYTF,TGCGCCAGCAGCATGCAGGGGGCGGCTGGCTACACCTTC
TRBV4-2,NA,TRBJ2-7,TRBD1,CASSQETGGGSYEQYF,TGTGCCAGCAGCCAGGAGACAGGGGGTGGCTCCTACGAGCAGTACTTC
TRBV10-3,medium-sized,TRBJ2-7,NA,CAISLGAGYYEQYF,TGTGCCATCAGCTTAGGTGCAGGATACTACGAGCAGTACTTC
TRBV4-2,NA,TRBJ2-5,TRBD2,CASSQASGGSETQYF,TGTGCCAGCAGCCAAGCTAGCGGGGGTTCAGAGACCCAGTACTTC
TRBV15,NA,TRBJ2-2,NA,CATSSGSTGELFF,TGTGCCACCAGCAGCGGGTCCACCGGGGAGCTGTTTTTT
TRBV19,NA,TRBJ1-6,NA,CASSTSDRYGSPLHF,TGTGCCAGTAGTACCTCCGACAGGTATGGGTCACCCCTCCACTTT
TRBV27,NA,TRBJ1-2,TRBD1,CASSFAGQGGYGYTF,TGTGCCAGCAGTTTCGCGGGACAGGGTGGCTATGGCTACACCTTC
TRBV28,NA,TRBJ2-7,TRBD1,CASSRGTGSSYEQYF,TGTGCCAGCAGTAGGGGGACAGGAAGCTCCTACGAGCAGTACTTC
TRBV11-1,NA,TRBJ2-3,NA,CASSPGQNTDTQYF,TGTGCCAGCAGCCCCGGACAAAACACAGATACGCAGTATTTT
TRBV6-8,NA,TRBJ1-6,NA,CASSPYGRSLRASYNSPLHF,TGTGCCAGCAGTCCCTATGGCAGGTCTCTGCGCGCCTCCTATAATTCACCCCTCCACTTT
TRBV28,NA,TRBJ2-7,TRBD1,CATRETPVRDRGREQYF,TGTGCCACCAGAGAAACACCAGTCCGGGACAGGGGGCGTGAGCAGTACTTC
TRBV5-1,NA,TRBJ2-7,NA,CASRVDLLAAYEQYF,TGCGCCAGCAGAGTGGACCTACTAGCTGCGTACGAGCAGTACTTC
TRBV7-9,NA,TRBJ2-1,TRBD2,CASSPPTSGGYNEQFF,TGTGCCAGCAGCCCCCCGACTAGCGGGGGCTACAATGAGCAGTTCTTC
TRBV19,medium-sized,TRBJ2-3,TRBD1,CASSTWTGRDTQYF,TGTGCCAGTAGTACTTGGACAGGGAGAGATACGCAGTATTTT
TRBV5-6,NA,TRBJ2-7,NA,CASSLAPVGEQYF,TGTGCCAGCAGCTTGGCGCCGGTCGGCGAGCAGTACTTC
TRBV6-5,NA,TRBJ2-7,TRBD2,CASSRTSGRSYEQYF,TGTGCCAGCAGTAGGACTAGCGGTCGCTCCTACGAGCAGTACTTC
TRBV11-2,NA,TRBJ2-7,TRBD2,CASSLGTGGRYSYEQYF,TGTGCCAGCAGCTTAGGAACGGGCGGGAGATACTCCTACGAGCAGTACTTC
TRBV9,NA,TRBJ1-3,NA,CASSVFRQVSSGNTIYF,TGTGCCAGCAGCGTCTTTCGACAGGTTAGCTCTGGAAACACCATATATTTT
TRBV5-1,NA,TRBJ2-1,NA,CASSLVGGPYNEQFF,TGCGCCAGCAGCTTGGTAGGGGGACCCTACAATGAGCAGTTCTTC
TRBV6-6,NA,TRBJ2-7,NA,CASSYSLVYSYEQYF,TGTGCCAGCAGTTACTCGTTAGTCTACTCCTACGAGCAGTACTTC
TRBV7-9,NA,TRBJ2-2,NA,CASSSWGQNTGELFF,TGTGCCAGCAGCTCTTGGGGGCAGAACACCGGGGAGCTGTTTTTT
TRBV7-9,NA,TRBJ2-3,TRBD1,CASSPAGQGTDTQYF,TGTGCCAGCAGCCCCGCGGGACAGGGGACAGATACGCAGTATTTT
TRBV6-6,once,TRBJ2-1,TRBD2,CASSYGDYSRNEQFF,TGTGCCAGCAGTTACGGGGACTACTCGAGGAATGAGCAGTTCTTC
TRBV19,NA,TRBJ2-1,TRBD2,CASSIRTRGFLRNEQFF,TGTGCCAGTAGTATCCGGACTAGAGGGTTTCTACGTAATGAGCAGTTCTTC
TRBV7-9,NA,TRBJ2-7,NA,CASSSLLGPQYF,TGTGCCAGCAGCTCACTCCTGGGGCCCCAGTACTTC
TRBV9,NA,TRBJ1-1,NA,CASSGQDGETEAFF,TGTGCCAGCAGCGGTCAGGACGGGGAGACTGAAGCTTTCTTT
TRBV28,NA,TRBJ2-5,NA,CASSRNRARETQYF,TGTGCCAGCAGTAGAAACAGGGCCCGGGAGACCCAGTACTTC
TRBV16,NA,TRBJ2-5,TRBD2,CASSRGLAEETQYF,TGTGCCAGCAGCAGGGGACTAGCGGAAGAGACCCAGTACTTC
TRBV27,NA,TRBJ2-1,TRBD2,CASSPGLAGGGTYNEQFF,TGTGCCAGCAGCCCCGGACTAGCGGGAGGAGGGACCTACAATGAGCAGTTCTTC
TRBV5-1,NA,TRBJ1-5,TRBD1,CASSPWTGWNQPQHF,TGCGCCAGCAGCCCCTGGACAGGGTGGAATCAGCCCCAGCATTTT
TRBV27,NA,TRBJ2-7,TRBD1,CASTGSSTGGTYEQYF,TGTGCCAGCACCGGCTCCTCGACAGGGGGCACCTACGAGCAGTACTTC
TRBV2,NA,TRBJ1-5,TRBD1,CASGSTGGNQPQHF,TGTGCCAGCGGATCTACAGGGGGGAATCAGCCCCAGCATTTT
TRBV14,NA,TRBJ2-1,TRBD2,CASSQRGGMNEQFF,TGTGCCAGCAGCCAACGGGGAGGGATGAATGAGCAGTTCTTC
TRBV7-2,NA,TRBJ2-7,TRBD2,CASSQSSGVDEQYF,TGTGCCAGCAGCCAATCGAGCGGGGTTGACGAGCAGTACTTC
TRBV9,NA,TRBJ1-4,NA,CASSPQQAPNEKLFF,TGTGCCAGCAGCCCGCAGCAGGCACCTAATGAAAAACTGTTTTTT
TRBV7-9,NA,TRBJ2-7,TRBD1,CASSPTGLHEQYF,TGTGCCAGCAGCCCGACAGGGCTCCACGAGCAGTACTTC